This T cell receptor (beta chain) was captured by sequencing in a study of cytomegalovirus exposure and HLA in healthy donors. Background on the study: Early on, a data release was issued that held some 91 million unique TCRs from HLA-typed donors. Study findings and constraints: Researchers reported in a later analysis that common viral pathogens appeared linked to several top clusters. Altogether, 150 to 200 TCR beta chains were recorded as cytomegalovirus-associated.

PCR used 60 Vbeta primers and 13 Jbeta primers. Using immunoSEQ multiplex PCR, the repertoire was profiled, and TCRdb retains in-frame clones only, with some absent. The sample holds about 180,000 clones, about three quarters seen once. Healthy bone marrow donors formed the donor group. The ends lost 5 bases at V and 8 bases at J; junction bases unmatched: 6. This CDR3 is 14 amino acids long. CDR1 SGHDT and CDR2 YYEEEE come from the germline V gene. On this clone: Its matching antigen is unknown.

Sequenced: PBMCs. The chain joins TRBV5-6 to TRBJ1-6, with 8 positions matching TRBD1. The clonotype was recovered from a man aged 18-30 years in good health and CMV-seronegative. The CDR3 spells CASRSQGADSPLHF. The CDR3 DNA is TGTGCCAGCAGGTCGCAGGGGGCGGATTCACCCCTCCACTTT.